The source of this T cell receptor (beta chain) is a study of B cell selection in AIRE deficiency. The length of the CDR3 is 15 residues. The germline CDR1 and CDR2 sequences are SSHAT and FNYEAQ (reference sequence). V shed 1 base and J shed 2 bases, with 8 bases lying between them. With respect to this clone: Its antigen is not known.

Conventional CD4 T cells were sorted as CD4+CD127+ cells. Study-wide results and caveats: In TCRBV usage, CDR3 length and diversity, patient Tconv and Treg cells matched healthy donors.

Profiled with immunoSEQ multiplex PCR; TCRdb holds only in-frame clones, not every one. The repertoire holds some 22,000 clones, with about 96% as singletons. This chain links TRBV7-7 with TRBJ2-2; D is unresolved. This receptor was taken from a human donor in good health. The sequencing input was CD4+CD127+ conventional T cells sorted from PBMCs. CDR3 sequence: CASSLDRANTGELFF. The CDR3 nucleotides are TGTGCCAGCAGCTTAGACCGGGCAAACACCGGGGAGCTGTTTTTT.